The present T cell receptor beta chain was sequenced within a study of CD8 T cells in Susac syndrome. Study observations and caveats: Regarding the TCR sequencing and HLA analysis, the study admitted that a relatively small number of individuals were involved.

On this clonotype: Antigen specificity is unknown.

This CDR3 has 14 amino acids. The germline V gene has CDR1 SGDLS and CDR2 YYNGEE. V shed 2 bases and J 1 base; nucleotides not matched to a gene: 2. Reverse transcription used about 0.5 to 1 ug RNA and random hexamers. TCRdb reanalysed the immunoSEQ multiplex PCR reads using MiXCR and keeps one entry per CDR3 protein. The sample contains about 300,000 distinct CDR3 sequences, about nine tenths of which appear only once. The sequence was collected from a human donor with multiple sclerosis. V is TRBV9 and J is TRBJ2-7; 8 positions match TRBD1. Sequencing was done on a sample of CD8+ T cells from PBMCs. The DNA of the CDR3 is TGTGCCAGCAGCGTGGGACAGGCATCCTACGAGCAGTACTTC. Its protein is CASSVGQASYEQYF.